The entry below gives a single TCR beta chain sequence along with its context. What it binds is unknown. Libraries were made from TCR beta cDNA, and they carried unique molecular identifiers. Researchers reported 400,000 to 550,000 cDNA molecules coming from approximately 0.95 to 9.8 million T cells. TCRdb reanalysed the PCR reads using MiXCR and keeps one entry per CDR3 protein. The table lists more than 500,000 distinct CDR3 sequences, 30% to 40% of them singletons. These data originate in a study of post-analysis software for immune sequencing data. Overall study context: There were relapsing-remitting, secondary progressive and progressive-relapsing multiple sclerosis among the disease courses included. General study points: TRBV5-6, TRBV5-1 and TRBV20-1 belonged to a set of a few TRBV segments that were more frequent in patients than controls. Multiple sclerosis patients showed significantly lower normalized Chao1 diversity than controls did.

The CDR3 covers 15 residues. Per the germline V gene, CDR1 is SGHTA and CDR2 is FQGNSA. V was shortened by 0 bases and J by 3 bases, with 12 bases between the two germline ends. The chain carries TRBV7-2 and TRBJ2-7; D is perhaps TRBD1 or TRBD2 (5 bases each). What was sequenced was blood. This receptor was taken from a girl under 18 with multiple sclerosis. CDR3 loop: CASSLAGTTLYEQYF. The CDR3 DNA sequence: TGTGCCAGCAGCTTAGCCGGGACGACCCTCTACGAGCAGTACTTC.